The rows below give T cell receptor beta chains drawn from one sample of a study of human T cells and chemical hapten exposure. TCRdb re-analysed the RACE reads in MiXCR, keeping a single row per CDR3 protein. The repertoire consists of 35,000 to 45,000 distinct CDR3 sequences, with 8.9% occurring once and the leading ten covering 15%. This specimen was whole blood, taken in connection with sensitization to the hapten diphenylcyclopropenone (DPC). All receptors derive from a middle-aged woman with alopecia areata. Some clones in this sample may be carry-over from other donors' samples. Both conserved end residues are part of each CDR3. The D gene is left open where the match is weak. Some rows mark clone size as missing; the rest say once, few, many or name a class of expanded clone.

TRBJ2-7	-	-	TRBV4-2	TGTGCCAGCAGCCAAGATCTTGGCGGTAGCTCCTACGAGCAGTACTTC	CASSQDLGGSSYEQYF
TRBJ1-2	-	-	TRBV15	TGTGCCACCAGCAAGGGCTCAGCAAGGGGCTACACCTTC	CATSKGSARGYTF
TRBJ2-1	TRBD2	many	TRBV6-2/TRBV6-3	TGTGCCAGCAGCCTCCCTGGACTAGCGGGGGCGGGTCGAAATGAGCAGTTCTTC	CASSLPGLAGAGRNEQFF
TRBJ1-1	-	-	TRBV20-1	TGCAGTGCCGGTAGACCGGACCGGAACACTGAAGCTTTCTTT	CSAGRPDRNTEAFF
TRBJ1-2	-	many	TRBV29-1	TGCAGCGTTGAAGAGTTACCTCTATCTAACTATGGCTACACCTTC	CSVEELPLSNYGYTF
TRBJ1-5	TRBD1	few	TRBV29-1	TGCAGCGTTGATAAGACAGGGGCGTGCAATCAGCCCCAGCATTTT	CSVDKTGACNQPQHF
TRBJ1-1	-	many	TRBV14	TGTGCCAGCAGCCCCGGACAGCAGCGGAACACTGAAGCTTTCTTT	CASSPGQQRNTEAFF
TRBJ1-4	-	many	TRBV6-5	TGTGCCAGCAGTTACTCTTGGCAGGGGCGGGAAAAACTGTTTTTT	CASSYSWQGREKLFF
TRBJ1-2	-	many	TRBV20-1	TGCAGTGCGGGGAGGGATGGCTACACCTTC	CSAGRDGYTF
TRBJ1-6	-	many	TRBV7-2	TGTGCCAGCAGCTTAAGGACAGCCTATAATTCACCCCTCCACTTT	CASSLRTAYNSPLHF
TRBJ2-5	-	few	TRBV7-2	TGTGCCAGCAGCCGGGGCACGCAAGAGACCCAGTACTTC	CASSRGTQETQYF
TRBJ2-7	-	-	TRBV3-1	TGTGCCAGCAGCATCCGGGCCTACGAGCAGTACTTC	CASSIRAYEQYF
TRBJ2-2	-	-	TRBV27	TGTGCCAGCAGTTTAGGGGCGGGTACCGGGGAGCTGTTTTTT	CASSLGAGTGELFF
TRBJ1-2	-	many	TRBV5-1	TGCGCCAGCAGCCAAACAGGGTTTCCTTATGGCTACACCTTC	CASSQTGFPYGYTF
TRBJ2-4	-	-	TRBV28	TGTGCCACTCTGGCCAAAAACATTCAGTACTTC	CATLAKNIQYF
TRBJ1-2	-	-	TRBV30	TGTGCCTGGAGTTTTCCCGGTCGCAGCTATGGCTACACCTTC	CAWSFPGRSYGYTF
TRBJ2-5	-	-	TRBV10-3	TGTGCCATCAGGGACAATCAAGAGACCCAGTACTTC	CAIRDNQETQYF
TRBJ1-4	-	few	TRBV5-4	TGTGCCAGCAGCTTGGCGGGAAGAGATAATGAAAAACTGTTTTTT	CASSLAGRDNEKLFF
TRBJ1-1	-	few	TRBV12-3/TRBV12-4	TGTGCCAGCAGCCAGCTTGGTCCCAACACTGAAGCTTTCTTT	CASSQLGPNTEAFF
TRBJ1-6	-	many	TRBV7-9	TGTGCCAGCAGCTCTGAGACGGGGATTAATTCACCCCTCCACTTT	CASSSETGINSPLHF
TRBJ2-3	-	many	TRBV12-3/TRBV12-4	TGTGCCAGCAGTTTCGTCGTGGGGAGCACAGATACGCAGTATTTT	CASSFVVGSTDTQYF
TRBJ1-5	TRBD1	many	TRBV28	TGTGCCAGCAGTTCCACCGCAGGGGGTGGACATCAGCCCCAGCATTTT	CASSSTAGGGHQPQHF
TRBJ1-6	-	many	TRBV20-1	TGTGCGACCCTTAAGACCTATAATTCACCCCTCCACTTT	CATLKTYNSPLHF
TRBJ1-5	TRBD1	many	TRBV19	TGTGCCAGTAGTGCCACAGGGGGCGTTCAGCCCCAGCATTTT	CASSATGGVQPQHF
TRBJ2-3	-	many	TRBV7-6	TGTGCCAGCAGCTTACGGGGGCGGACAGATACGCAGTATTTT	CASSLRGRTDTQYF
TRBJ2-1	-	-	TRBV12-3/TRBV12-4	TGTCCCAGCCAAGGGGGGCAAGCCTACAATGAGCAGTTCTTC	CPSQGGQAYNEQFF
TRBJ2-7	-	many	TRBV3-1	TGTGCCAGCAGCGAAGGAGAGGAGCAGTACTTC	CASSEGEEQYF
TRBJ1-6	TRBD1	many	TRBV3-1	TGTGCCAGCAGCCAACTAGTCAGGGGGAATTCACCCCTCCACTTT	CASSQLVRGNSPLHF
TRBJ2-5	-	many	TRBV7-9	TGTGCCAGCAGCTCGCCCGGGAGTACGGAGACCCAGTACTTC	CASSSPGSTETQYF
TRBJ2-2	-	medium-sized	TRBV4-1	TGCGCCAGCAGCCCACTGACCCTGACTAGCGGGGAGCTGTTTTTT	CASSPLTLTSGELFF
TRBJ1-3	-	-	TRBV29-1	TGCAGCGCCGAGCCCAGAACCTCTGGAAACACCATATATTTT	CSAEPRTSGNTIYF
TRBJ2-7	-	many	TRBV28	TGTGCCAGCAGTTACCACGAGCAGTACTTC	CASSYHEQYF
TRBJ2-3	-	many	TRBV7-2	TGTGCCAGCAGCTTTAGAAGTAGCACAGATACGCAGTATTTT	CASSFRSSTDTQYF
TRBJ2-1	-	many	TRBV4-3	TGCGCCAGCAGCCAAGATTGGGGGACCCCCGAGGGCAATGAGCAGTTCTTC	CASSQDWGTPEGNEQFF
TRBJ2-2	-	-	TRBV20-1	TGCAGTGCTAGCACAGGAGGGGCCGGGGAGCTGTTTTTT	CSASTGGAGELFF
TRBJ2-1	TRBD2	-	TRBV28	TGTGCCAGCAGTTTAGGTTCGCTAGCGGGTTACAATGAGCAGTTCTTC	CASSLGSLAGYNEQFF
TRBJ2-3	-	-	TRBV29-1	TGCAGCGTTGAAGGGTGGGCAACAGATACGCAGTATTTT	CSVEGWATDTQYF
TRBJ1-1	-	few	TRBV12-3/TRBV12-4	TGTGCCAGCAGTTTATCTCTAGCCGCTGAAGCTTTCTTT	CASSLSLAAEAFF
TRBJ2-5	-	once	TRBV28	TGTGCCAGCAGAGGCCAGGGACTCCAAGAGACCCAGTACTTC	CASRGQGLQETQYF
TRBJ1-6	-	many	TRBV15	TGTGCCACAGGGAATGATAATTCACCCCTCCACTTT	CATGNDNSPLHF
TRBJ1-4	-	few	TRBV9	TGTGCCAGCAGCGTAGGGGTATCTAATGAAAAACTGTTTTTT	CASSVGVSNEKLFF
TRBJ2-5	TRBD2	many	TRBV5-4	TGTGCCAGCAGCCTCATAGGCGGGGGGTCCGGGACCCAGTACTTC	CASSLIGGGSGTQYF
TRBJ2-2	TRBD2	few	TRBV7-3	TGTGCCAGCAGCTTAAAACCACTAGCGGGGGCGAACACCGGGGAGCTGTTTTTT	CASSLKPLAGANTGELFF
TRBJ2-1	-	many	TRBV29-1	TGCAGCGTTGGGACGGACGAGATCAAGCAGTTCTTC	CSVGTDEIKQFF